The clone carrying this TCR beta chain was recorded a few times. The antigen remains undetermined. After the first PCR, alpha and beta chain libraries were processed separately. Cells stained for CD3, CD4, CD8, CD45RA and CD27 were sorted into four subsets. This sample was taken from a study of naive and memory T cell subsets. General study findings and limits: There was no ground truth to check naive and memory subset results.

The germline V gene has CDR1 MNHEY and CDR2 SMNVEV (reference sequence). V dropped 5 bases and J dropped 5; count of bases not matched to a gene: 10. The CDR3 has 16 amino acids. The beta constant-region primer was an equimolar mix of two oligonucleotides covering TRBC1 and TRBC2. The ligated cDNA underwent four PCR rounds using SP2 and nested alpha and beta constant-region primers. Ligation attached a single-stranded oligonucleotide with a 12-nucleotide UMI and the SP2 primer to the cDNA 3' end. One entry per CDR3 protein results from TCRdb running MiXCR on the UMI-ligation and nested PCR reads. Of approximately 80,000 distinct CDR3 sequences in the sample, roughly 9.3% were seen once.

V usage is TRBV27 and J usage is TRBJ2-1; 9 bases map to TRBD2. Sequenced: naive CD8+ T cells from blood. The receptor comes from a human donor in good health. CDR3 sequence reads: CASSRRLAGVNNEQFF. The CDR3 nucleotides read TGTGCCAGCAGTCGCCGTTTAGCGGGAGTGAACAATGAGCAGTTCTTC.